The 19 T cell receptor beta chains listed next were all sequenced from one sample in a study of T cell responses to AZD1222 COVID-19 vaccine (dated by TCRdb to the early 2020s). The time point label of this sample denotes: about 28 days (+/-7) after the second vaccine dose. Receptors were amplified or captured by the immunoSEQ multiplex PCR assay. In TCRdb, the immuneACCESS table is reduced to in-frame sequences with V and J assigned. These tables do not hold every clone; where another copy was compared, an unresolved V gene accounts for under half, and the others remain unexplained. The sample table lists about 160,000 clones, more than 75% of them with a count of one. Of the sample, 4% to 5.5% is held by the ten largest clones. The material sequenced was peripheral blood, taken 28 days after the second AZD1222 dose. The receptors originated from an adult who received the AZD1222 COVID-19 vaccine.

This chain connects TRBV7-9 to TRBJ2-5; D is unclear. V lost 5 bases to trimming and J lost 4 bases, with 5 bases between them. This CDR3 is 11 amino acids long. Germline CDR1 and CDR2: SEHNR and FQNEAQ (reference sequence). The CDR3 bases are TGTGCCAGCAGCCCCCGAGAGACCCAGTACTTC. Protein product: CASSPRETQYF. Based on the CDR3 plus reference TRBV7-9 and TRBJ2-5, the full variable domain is DTGVSQNPRHKITKRGQNVTFRCDPISEHNRLYWYRQTLGQGPEFLTYFQNEAQLEKSRLLSDRFSAERPKGSFSTLEIQRTEQGDSAMYLCASSPRETQYFGPGTRLLVL.

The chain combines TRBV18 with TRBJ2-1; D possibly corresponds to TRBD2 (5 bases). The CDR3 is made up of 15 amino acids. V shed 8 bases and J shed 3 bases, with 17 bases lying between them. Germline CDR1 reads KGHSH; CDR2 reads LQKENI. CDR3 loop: CASARGKENYNEQFF. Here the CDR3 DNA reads TGTGCCAGCGCAAGAGGGAAAGAGAACTACAATGAGCAGTTCTTC.

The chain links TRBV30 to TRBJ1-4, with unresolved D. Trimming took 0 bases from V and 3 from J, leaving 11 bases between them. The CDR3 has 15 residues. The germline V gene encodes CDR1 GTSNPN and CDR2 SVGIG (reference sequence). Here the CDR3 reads CAWSVSGIPNEKLFF. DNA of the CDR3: TGTGCCTGGAGTGTATCGGGTATACCTAATGAAAAACTGTTTTTT.

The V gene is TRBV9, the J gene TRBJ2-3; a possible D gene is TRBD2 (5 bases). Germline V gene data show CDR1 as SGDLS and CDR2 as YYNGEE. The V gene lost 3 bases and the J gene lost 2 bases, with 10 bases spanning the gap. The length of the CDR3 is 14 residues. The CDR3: CASSETGNTDTQYF. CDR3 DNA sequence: TGTGCCAGCAGCGAAACGGGAAACACAGATACGCAGTATTTT. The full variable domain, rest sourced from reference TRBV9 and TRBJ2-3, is DSGVTQTPKHLITATGQRVTLRCSPRSGDLSVYWYQQSLDQGLQFLIQYYNGEERAKGNILERFSAQQFPDLHSELNLSSLELGDSALYFCASSETGNTDTQYFGPGTRLTVL.

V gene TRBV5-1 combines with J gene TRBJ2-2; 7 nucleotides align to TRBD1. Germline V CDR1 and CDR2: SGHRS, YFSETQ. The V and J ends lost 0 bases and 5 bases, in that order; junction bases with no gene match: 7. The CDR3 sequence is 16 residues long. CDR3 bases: TGCGCCAGCAGCTTGGTCCGGGACAGTGGGACCGGGGAGCTGTTTTTT. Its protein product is CASSLVRDSGTGELFF.

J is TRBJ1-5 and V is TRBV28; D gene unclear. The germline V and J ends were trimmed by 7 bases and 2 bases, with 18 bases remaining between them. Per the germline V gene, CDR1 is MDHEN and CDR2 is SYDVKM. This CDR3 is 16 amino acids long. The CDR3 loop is CASTSDRPMGNQPQHF. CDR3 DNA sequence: TGTGCCAGCACCTCTGATCGGCCAATGGGCAATCAGCCCCAGCATTTT.

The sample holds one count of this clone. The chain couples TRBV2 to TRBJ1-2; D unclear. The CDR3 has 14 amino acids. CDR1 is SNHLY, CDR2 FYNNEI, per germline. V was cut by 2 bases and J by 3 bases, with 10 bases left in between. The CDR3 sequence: CASSESVVDYGYTF. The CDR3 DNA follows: TGTGCCAGCAGTGAAAGCGTTGTGGACTATGGCTACACCTTC.

The CDR3 coding sequence is TGTGCCAGCAGTTTTGTCAATAATGGCTACACCTTC. Amino acid sequence: CASSFVNNGYTF. This chain uses TRBV12-3 or TRBV12-4 with TRBJ1-2, with D hard to call. The V gene lost 3 bases and the J gene lost 6 bases, with 8 bases spanning the gap. CDR3 length: 12 residues.

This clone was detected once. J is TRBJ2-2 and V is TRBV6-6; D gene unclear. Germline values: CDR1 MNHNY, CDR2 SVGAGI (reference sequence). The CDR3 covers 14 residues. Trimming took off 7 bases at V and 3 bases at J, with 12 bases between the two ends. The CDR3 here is CASTYLGHTGELFF. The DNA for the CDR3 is TGTGCCAGCACCTACCTTGGGCACACCGGGGAGCTGTTTTTT.

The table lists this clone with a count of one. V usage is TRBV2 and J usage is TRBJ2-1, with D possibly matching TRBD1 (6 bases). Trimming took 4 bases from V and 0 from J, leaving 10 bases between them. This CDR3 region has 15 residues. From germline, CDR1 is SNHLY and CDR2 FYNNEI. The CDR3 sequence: CASSAQGSSYNEQFF. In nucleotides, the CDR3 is TGTGCCAGCAGTGCACAGGGATCCTCCTACAATGAGCAGTTCTTC.

The DNA of the CDR3 is TGTGCCAGTAGTGGGCTAGCGGACAATGAGCAGTTCTTC. Translated: CASSGLADNEQFF. The J gene is TRBJ2-1, the V gene TRBV19, with 7 bases fitting TRBD2. CDR1 and CDR2 (germline): LNHDA, SQIVND (reference sequence). This CDR3 contains 13 residues. V trimming: 5 bases; J trimming: 5 bases; junction bases outside the gene matches: 3.

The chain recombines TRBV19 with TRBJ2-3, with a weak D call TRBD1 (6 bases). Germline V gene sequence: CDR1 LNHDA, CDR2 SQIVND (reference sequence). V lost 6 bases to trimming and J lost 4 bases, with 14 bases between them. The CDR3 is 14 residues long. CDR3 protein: CASRQGSVADTQYF. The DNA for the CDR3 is TGTGCCAGTAGACAGGGTTCGGTGGCAGATACGCAGTATTTT.

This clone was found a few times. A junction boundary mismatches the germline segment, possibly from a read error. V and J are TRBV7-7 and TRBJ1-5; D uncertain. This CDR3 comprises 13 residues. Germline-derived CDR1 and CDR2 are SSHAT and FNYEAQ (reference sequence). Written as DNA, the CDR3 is TGTGCTAGCAGCCAGGCCCCCGACGAGCCCCAGCATTTT. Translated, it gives CASSQAPDEPQHF.

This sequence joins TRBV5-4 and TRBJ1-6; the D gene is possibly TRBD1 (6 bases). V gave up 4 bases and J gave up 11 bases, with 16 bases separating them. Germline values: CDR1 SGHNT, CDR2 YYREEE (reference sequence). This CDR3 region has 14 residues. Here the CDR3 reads CASSRDNNLPPLHF. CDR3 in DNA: TGTGCCAGCAGCCGGGACAACAATTTACCACCCCTCCACTTT.

The CDR3 protein is CASRTMRGPQETQYF. In nucleotides, the CDR3 is TGTGCCAGCAGAACCATGCGGGGACCACAAGAGACCCAGTACTTC. The V call is TRBV7-2, the J call TRBJ2-5, with a possible D match to TRBD2 (6 bases). V was cut by 6 bases and J by 2 bases, with 16 bases left in between. The CDR3 consists of 15 residues. Germline V gives CDR1 SGHTA, CDR2 FQGNSA. The full variable domain, with the rest looked up from reference TRBV7-2 and TRBJ2-5, is GAGVSQSPSNKVTEKGKDVELRCDPISGHTALYWYRQSLGQGLEFLIYFQGNSAPDKSGLPSDRFSAERTGGSVSTLTIQRTQQEDSAVYLCASRTMRGPQETQYFGPGTRLLVL.

The CDR3 DNA follows: TGTGCCAGCTCGGGGGGATTCGAGAATCAGCCCCAGCATTTT. Translating it yields CASSGGFENQPQHF. The J gene is TRBJ1-5, the V gene TRBV2; D perhaps matches TRBD1 (5 bases). Germline V gene lookup returns CDR1 SNHLY and CDR2 FYNNEI. The CDR3 spans 14 residues. Between the trimmed V and J ends, which lost 8 bases and 4 bases, there was a span of 15 bases.

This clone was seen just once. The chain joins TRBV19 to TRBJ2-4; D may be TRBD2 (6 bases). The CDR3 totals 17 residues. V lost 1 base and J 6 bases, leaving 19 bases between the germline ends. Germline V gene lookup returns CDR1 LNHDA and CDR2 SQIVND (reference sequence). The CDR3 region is CASSIGGDLVFGNIQYF. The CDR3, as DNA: TGTGCCAGTAGTATAGGTGGGGACTTAGTGTTCGGAAACATTCAGTACTTC.

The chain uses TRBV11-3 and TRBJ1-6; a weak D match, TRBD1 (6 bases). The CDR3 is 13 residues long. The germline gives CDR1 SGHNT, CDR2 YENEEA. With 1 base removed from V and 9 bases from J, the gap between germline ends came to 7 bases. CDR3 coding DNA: TGTGCCAGCAGCTTAGTGACAGGTTCACCCCTCCACTTT. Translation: CASSLVTGSPLHF.

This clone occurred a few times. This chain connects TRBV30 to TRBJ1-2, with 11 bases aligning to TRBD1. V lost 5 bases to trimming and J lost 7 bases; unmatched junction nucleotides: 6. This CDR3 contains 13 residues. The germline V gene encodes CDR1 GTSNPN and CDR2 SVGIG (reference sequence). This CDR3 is CAWGQGANSGYTF. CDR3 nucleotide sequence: TGTGCCTGGGGACAGGGGGCGAATAGTGGCTACACCTTC.